The clone carrying this T cell receptor (beta chain) occurred once. Its target is unknown. Germline CDR1 and CDR2: MGHDK and SYGVNS. CDR3 length: 17 amino acids. V was clipped by 6 bases and J by 5 bases, with 23 bases between them. This specimen belongs to a study of CD8+ T cells in alopecia areata. About the research overall: Treated patients took oral tofacitinib at 5 to 10 mg twice daily.

Overall study findings and caveats: Relative to normal scalp, lesional scalp, especially alopecia totalis/universalis, showed higher clonality. Unlike in mice, where it was clearer, TCR sharing across patients was less clear, possibly HLA-related.

Sequencing templates came from extracted RNA that was reverse transcribed into cDNA. TCRdb's table, derived via immunoSEQ multiplex PCR, lists solely in-frame clones and lacks some. Here the sample spans 150,000 or so clones, 87% being singletons. The TCR originated in a human donor with alopecia areata. The specimen comprised CD8+ T cells sorted from blood, sampled at week 0. The genes are TRBV25-1 and TRBJ1-5; D is possibly TRBD1 (5 bases). The CDR3 sequence: CASSSGSKGTVDQPQHF. The CDR3 DNA reads TGTGCCAGCAGCAGTGGTAGCAAAGGGACGGTGGATCAGCCCCAGCATTTT.